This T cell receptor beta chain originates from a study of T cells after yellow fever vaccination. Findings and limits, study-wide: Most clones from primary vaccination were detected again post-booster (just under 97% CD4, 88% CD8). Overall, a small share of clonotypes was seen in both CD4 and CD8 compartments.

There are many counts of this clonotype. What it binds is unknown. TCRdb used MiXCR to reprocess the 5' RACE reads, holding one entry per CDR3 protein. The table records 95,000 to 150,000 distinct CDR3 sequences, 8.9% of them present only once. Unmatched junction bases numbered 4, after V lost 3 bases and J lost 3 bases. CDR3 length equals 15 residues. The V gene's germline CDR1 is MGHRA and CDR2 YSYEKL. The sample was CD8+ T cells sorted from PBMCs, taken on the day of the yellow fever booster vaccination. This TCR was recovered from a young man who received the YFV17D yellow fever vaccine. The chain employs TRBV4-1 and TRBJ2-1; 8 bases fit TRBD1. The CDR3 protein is CASSQKDRDYNEQFF. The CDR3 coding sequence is TGCGCCAGCAGCCAGAAGGACAGGGACTACAATGAGCAGTTCTTC.